Listed here are 15 T cell receptor beta chains from one sample, sequenced in a study of blood T cell repertoires in COVID-19. The repertoire was sequenced with immunoSEQ multiplex PCR; TCRdb's copy has only in-frame clones and lacks some. The data hold about 270,000 clones, with 88% observed a single time. Material: PBMCs or T cells enriched from blood (not recorded which). Receptors originate from a woman aged 50 to 60 who had recovered from COVID-19.

The rearrangement joins TRBV4-2 to TRBJ1-5; no definite D call. CDR1 and CDR2 (germline): LGHNA, YNFKEQ. V dropped 3 bases and J dropped 4 bases, with 4 bases sitting between them. The CDR3 runs 12 residues. DNA for the CDR3: TGTGCCAGCAGCCATTCTAATCAGCCCCAGCATTTT. Translating gives CASSHSNQPQHF.

V usage is TRBV5-1 and J usage is TRBJ1-4; no clear D. The CDR3 has 14 residues. Between the trimmed V and J ends, which lost 0 bases and 2 bases, there was a span of 5 bases. Looked up from germline, CDR1 is SGHRS and CDR2 is YFSETQ. The CDR3, as DNA: TGCGCCAGCAGCTTGGATCAGACTAATGAAAAACTGTTTTTT. Its translation is CASSLDQTNEKLFF.

V gene TRBV21-1 combines with J gene TRBJ1-5; TRBD1 is the table's D call, not checked against the DNA. TRBV21-1 is a pseudogene locus. The CDR3 has 17 residues. CDR3 in DNA: TGTGCCAGCGACAGTCCCGGGACAGGGATTAGCAATCAGCCCCAGCATTTT. The encoded protein is CASDSPGTGISNQPQHF.

The chain links TRBV7-2 to TRBJ2-7; TRBD2 matches at 8 bases. Germline V CDR1 and CDR2: SGHTA, FQGNSA. The CDR3 is made up of 15 amino acids. Unmatched junction bases numbered 9, after V lost 4 bases and J lost 4 bases. The CDR3 DNA is TGTGCCAGCAGCTCGATGACTAGCGCAACATACGAGCAGTACTTC. Translated: CASSSMTSATYEQYF.

The rearrangement links TRBV28 to TRBJ2-5; 9 nucleotides line up with TRBD2. CDR3 length equals 14 residues. The V gene's germline CDR1 is MDHEN and CDR2 SYDVKM. V dropped 2 bases and J dropped 5; count of bases not matched to a gene: 3. The CDR3 bases are TGTGCCAGCAGTTTAGCCGGACTAGCGGAGACCCAGTACTTC. This codes for CASSLAGLAETQYF.

CDR3: CASSPAGRAYEQYF. The CDR3 DNA sequence: TGTGCCAGCAGCCCAGCTGGGCGGGCCTACGAGCAGTACTTC. This sequence joins TRBV14 and TRBJ2-7; TRBD2 might be the D (5 bases). Germline V lookup: CDR1 SGHDN, CDR2 FVKESK. The CDR3 covers 14 residues. V gave up 4 bases and J gave up 2 bases, with 12 bases separating them.

The J gene is TRBJ1-2, the V gene TRBV4-3, with D perhaps matching TRBD1 (6 bases). The CDR3 extends over 14 amino acids. CDR1 LGHNA and CDR2 YSLEER come from the germline V gene. Trimming pared 4 bases from V and 4 bases from J, leaving 13 bases between. CDR3 sequence (DNA): TGCGCCAGCAGCCCGACGACAGGAGTCTATGGCTACACCTTC. It translates to CASSPTTGVYGYTF.

The CDR3 DNA reads TGTGCCAGCAGCTCTAGGACTAGCTTCCAAGAGACCCAGTACTTC. This gives the protein CASSSRTSFQETQYF. This sequence joins TRBV7-8 and TRBJ2-5; 8 bases agree with TRBD2. Trimming removed 4 bases from V and 1 base from J; junction bases left unmatched: 5. CDR3 length: 15 residues. From germline, CDR1 is SGHVS and CDR2 FQNEAQ.

The chain recombines TRBV2 with TRBJ1-6, with no clear D. Trimming shortened V by 6 bases and J by 6 bases, and 15 bases separated the two germline ends. The CDR3 totals 15 residues. Germline V gene data show CDR1 as SNHLY and CDR2 as FYNNEI. The CDR3 is CASRNSFSGNSPLHF. The DNA for the CDR3 is TGTGCCAGCAGGAATAGTTTTTCTGGTAATTCACCCCTCCACTTT.

This clone has only one observation. V and J are TRBV5-5 and TRBJ2-7; D is perhaps TRBD1 (6 bases). CDR3 length equals 13 residues. V was clipped by 4 bases and J by 4 bases, with 12 bases between them. CDR1 is SGHKS and CDR2 is YYEKEE in the germline V gene (reference sequence). CDR3 DNA: TGTGCCAGCAGCGCGACAGGAAAATACGAGCAGTACTTC. Protein: CASSATGKYEQYF.

The chain has TRBV9 and TRBJ1-4, with 7 bases matching TRBD1. Germline V CDR1 and CDR2: SGDLS, YYNGEE. V gave up 4 bases and J gave up 7 bases; unmatched junction bases: 4. The CDR3 sequence is 13 residues long. CDR3 residues: CASSTQGGEKLFF. CDR3 in DNA: TGTGCCAGCAGCACCCAGGGGGGTGAAAAACTGTTTTTT.

The CDR3 DNA is TGTGCCAGTAGTATAGATAGATGGGATACGCAGTATTTT. Its translation is CASSIDRWDTQYF. The V and J genes are TRBV19 and TRBJ2-3; D is unclear. V was pared by 0 bases and J by 6 bases, with 7 bases between. Germline CDR1 LNHDA, CDR2 SQIVND (reference sequence). This CDR3 is 13 amino acids long.

The V call is TRBV5-1, the J call TRBJ2-1; 7 bases are a match to TRBD2. This CDR3 contains 14 residues. The germline V gene encodes CDR1 SGHRS and CDR2 YFSETQ. V lost 5 bases and J lost 6; bases outside the gene matches: 8. The DNA of the CDR3 is TGCGCCAGCAGGGAGACTAGCAGACTCAATGAGCAGTTCTTC. Residues: CASRETSRLNEQFF. The full variable domain, its missing parts supplied by reference TRBV5-1 and TRBJ2-1, is KAGVTQTPRYLIKTRGQQVTLSCSPISGHRSVSWYQQTPGQGLQFLFEYFSETQRNKGNFPGRFSGRQFSNSRSEMNVSTLELGDSALYLCASRETSRLNEQFFGPGTRLTVL.

This clone occurred once. The V call is TRBV30, the J call TRBJ2-7; 10 nucleotides align to TRBD2. This CDR3 contains 15 residues. J lost 6 bases, V lost 0 bases, and 8 bases had no gene match. Germline V gene lookup returns CDR1 GTSNPN and CDR2 SVGIG (reference sequence). The CDR3 DNA follows: TGTGCCTGGAGTGTAGGGCTAGCGGGAGTTTCCGAGCAGTACTTC. Protein: CAWSVGLAGVSEQYF.

The chain joins TRBV7-9 to TRBJ2-7, with TRBD1 identical over 8 bases. After removal of 2 bases from V and 3 bases from J, the junction contained 6 bases not matched to a gene. The CDR3 is 15 residues long. Per the germline V gene, CDR1 is SEHNR and CDR2 is FQNEAQ (reference sequence). CDR3 nucleotide sequence: TGTGCCAGCAGCTTATTACAGGGGGGTCACTACGAGCAGTACTTC. Translating gives CASSLLQGGHYEQYF.